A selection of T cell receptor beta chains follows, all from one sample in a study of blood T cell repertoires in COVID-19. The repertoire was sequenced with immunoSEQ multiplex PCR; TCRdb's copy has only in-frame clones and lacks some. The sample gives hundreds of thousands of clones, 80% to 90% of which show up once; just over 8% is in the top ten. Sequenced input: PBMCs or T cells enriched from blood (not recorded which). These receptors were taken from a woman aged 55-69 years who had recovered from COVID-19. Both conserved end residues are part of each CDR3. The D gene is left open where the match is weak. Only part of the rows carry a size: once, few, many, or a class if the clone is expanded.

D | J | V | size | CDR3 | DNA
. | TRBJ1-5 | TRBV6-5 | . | CASSPRGNQPQHF | TGTGCCAGCAGCCCCCGAGGCAATCAGCCCCAGCATTTT
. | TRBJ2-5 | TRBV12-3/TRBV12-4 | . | CASAGGGRAQYF | TGTGCCAGCGCTGGGGGGGGCAGGGCCCAGTACTTC
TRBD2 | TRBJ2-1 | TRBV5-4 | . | CASSPGTTPNEQFF | TGTGCCAGCAGCCCAGGGACTACCCCCAATGAGCAGTTCTTC
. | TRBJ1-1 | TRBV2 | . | CASTLMGGGVGTEAFF | TGTGCCAGCACCCTCATGGGAGGGGGAGTTGGGACTGAAGCTTTCTTT
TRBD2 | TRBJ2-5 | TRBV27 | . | CASRPLLAGQETQYF | TGTGCCAGCAGACCACTACTAGCGGGCCAAGAGACCCAGTACTTC
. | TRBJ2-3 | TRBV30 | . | CAWSRVSSTDTQYF | TGTGCCTGGAGTCGGGTTTCGAGCACAGATACGCAGTATTTT
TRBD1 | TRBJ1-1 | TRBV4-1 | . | CASSQVLSTGGTEAFF | TGCGCCAGCAGCCAAGTCCTCTCGACAGGGGGCACTGAAGCTTTCTTT
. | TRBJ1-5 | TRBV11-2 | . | CASSQNLGNNQPQHF | TGTGCCAGCAGCCAAAATCTCGGGAACAATCAGCCCCAGCATTTT
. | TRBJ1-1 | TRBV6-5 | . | CASNPPGNTEAFF | TGTGCCAGCAACCCCCCAGGGAACACTGAAGCTTTCTTT
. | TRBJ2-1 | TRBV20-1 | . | CSASPAGSHNEQFF | TGCAGTGCTAGTCCGGCGGGCAGTCACAATGAGCAGTTCTTC
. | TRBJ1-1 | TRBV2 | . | CASSAATNTEAFF | TGTGCCAGCAGTGCCGCAACTAACACTGAAGCTTTCTTT
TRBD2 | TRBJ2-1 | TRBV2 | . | CASKGRGAYNEQFF | TGTGCCAGCAAAGGGCGGGGGGCCTACAATGAGCAGTTCTTC
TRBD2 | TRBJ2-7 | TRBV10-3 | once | CAISAGTSLYEQYF | TGTGCCATCAGCGCCGGGACTAGCTTGTACGAGCAGTACTTC
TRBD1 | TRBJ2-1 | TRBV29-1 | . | CSVLRQGQGSYNEQFF | TGCAGCGTCCTTCGACAGGGACAGGGCTCCTACAATGAGCAGTTCTTC
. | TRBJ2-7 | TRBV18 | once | CASSPTGFHEQYF | TGTGCCAGCTCACCAACCGGGTTCCACGAGCAGTACTTC
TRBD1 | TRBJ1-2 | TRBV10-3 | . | CAISEGTVGYGYTF | TGTGCCATCAGTGAGGGGACAGTTGGCTATGGCTACACCTTC
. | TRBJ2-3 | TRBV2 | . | CASRRGRDTDTQYF | TGTGCCAGCCGGAGGGGGCGCGACACAGATACGCAGTATTTT
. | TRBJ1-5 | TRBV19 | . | CASSFDNNSNQPQHF | TGTGCCAGTAGTTTCGACAATAATAGCAATCAGCCCCAGCATTTT
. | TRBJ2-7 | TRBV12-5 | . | CASGLVPPTGPRYEQYF | TGTGCTAGTGGTTTGGTACCCCCGACAGGCCCCCGCTACGAGCAGTACTTC
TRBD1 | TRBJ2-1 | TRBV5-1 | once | CASSPGQGGLNEQFF | TGCGCCAGCAGCCCCGGACAGGGGGGGCTCAATGAGCAGTTCTTC
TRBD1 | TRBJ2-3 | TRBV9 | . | CASSLQGAYTDTQYF | TGTGCCAGCAGCCTCCAGGGGGCGTACACAGATACGCAGTATTTT
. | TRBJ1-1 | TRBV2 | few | CASKNRATMNTEAFF | TGTGCCAGCAAGAACAGGGCTACGATGAACACTGAAGCTTTCTTT
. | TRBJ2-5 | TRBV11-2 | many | CASSFPGGWETQYF | TGTGCCAGCAGCTTTCCGGGTGGGTGGGAGACCCAGTACTTC
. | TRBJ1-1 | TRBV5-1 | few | CASSLDVRVRGTEAFF | TGCGCCAGCAGCTTGGACGTAAGGGTTCGGGGCACTGAAGCTTTCTTT
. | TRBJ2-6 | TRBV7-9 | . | CASSRSGSGANVLTF | TGTGCCAGCAGCCGCAGTGGTTCTGGGGCCAACGTCCTGACTTTC
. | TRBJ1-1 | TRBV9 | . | CASSATENTEAFF | TGTGCCAGCAGCGCGACAGAGAACACTGAAGCTTTCTTT
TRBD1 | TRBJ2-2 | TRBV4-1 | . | CASSQGRPDRDRGTGELFF | TGCGCCAGCAGCCAAGGTCGGCCGGACCGGGACAGGGGAACCGGGGAGCTGTTTTTT
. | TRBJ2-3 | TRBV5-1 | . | CASSLDSRDTQYF | TGCGCCAGCAGCTTGGACAGTAGGGATACGCAGTATTTT
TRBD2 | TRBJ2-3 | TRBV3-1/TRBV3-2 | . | CASSATGGWTDTQYF | TGTGCCAGCAGCGCTACGGGGGGGTGGACAGATACGCAGTATTTT
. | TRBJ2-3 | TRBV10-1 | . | CASSDGTDTQYF | TGCGCCAGCAGCGACGGGACAGATACGCAGTATTTT
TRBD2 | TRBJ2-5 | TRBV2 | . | CASIGETGTSGGTQYF | TGTGCCAGCATCGGTGAAACCGGGACTAGCGGGGGCACCCAGTACTTC
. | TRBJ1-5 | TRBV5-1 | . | CASSLGGEQPQHF | TGCGCCAGCAGCTTGGGAGGTGAACAGCCCCAGCATTTT
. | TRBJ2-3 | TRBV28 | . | CASSPTGVSFQDTQYF | TGTGCCAGCAGTCCCACCGGGGTTTCTTTCCAGGATACGCAGTATTTT
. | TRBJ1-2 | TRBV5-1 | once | CASSLLSNYGYTF | TGCGCCAGCAGCTTGCTCAGTAACTATGGCTACACCTTC
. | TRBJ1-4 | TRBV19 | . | CASSTHRAENEKLFF | TGTGCCAGTAGTACTCACAGGGCGGAGAATGAAAAACTGTTTTTT
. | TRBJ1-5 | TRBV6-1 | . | CASSEGWGGSQPQHF | TGTGCCAGCAGTGAAGGGTGGGGGGGGAGTCAGCCCCAGCATTTT
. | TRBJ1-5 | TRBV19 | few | CASSLQGILGGNQPQHF | TGTGCCAGTAGTCTACAGGGAATCCTGGGGGGCAATCAGCCCCAGCATTTT